This TCR beta chain was found in a study of blood T cell repertoires in COVID-19. Generated by immunoSEQ multiplex PCR, the TCRdb table keeps only in-frame clones and is missing some. The sample includes roughly 70,000 clones, over 60% of them seen just once. The sequence derives from a man aged 55 to 70 with COVID-19, enrolled during active disease. Specimen: peripheral blood.

The DNA for the CDR3 is TGTGCCAGCAGCGGGACTAGCGGGAGTGCAGATACGCAGTATTTT. Protein product: CASSGTSGSADTQYF. The gene calls are TRBV9 and TRBJ2-3; 13 bases match TRBD2. The germline V gene has CDR1 SGDLS and CDR2 YYNGEE. The CDR3 length is 15 residues. V trimming: 3 bases; J trimming: 4 bases; junction bases outside the gene matches: 2.